Each of the 6 T cell receptor beta chains below was sequenced from the same sample in a study of molecular identifiers for immune sequencing clone quantification. TCRdb reanalysed the PCR reads using MiXCR and keeps one entry per CDR3 protein. The table records about 320,000 distinct CDR3 sequences, roughly 23% of them present only once. The specimen was naive CD8+ T cells from blood, with Jurkat cell RNA spiked in. Subset noted: FACS-sorted CD8+CD4-CCR7+CD45RA+ naive T cells. The receptors derive from a human donor in good health. Some libraries in this study had Jurkat cell RNA spiked in.

About this clonotype: The junction does not match germline at one end; this may be a read error. The chain combines TRBV6-5 with TRBJ2-3, with D perhaps matching TRBD2 (6 bases). The CDR3 runs 15 residues. Germline assignment: CDR1 MNHEY and CDR2 SVGAGI. In DNA form, the CDR3 reads TGTGCCTGCAGTTACGTGGCGGGACGCACAGATACGCAGTATTTT. As protein: CACSYVAGRTDTQYF.

For this clonotype: One base away lies a much larger clone, so this may be a sequencing read error. The chain uses TRBV29-1 and TRBJ2-7, with 11 bases identical to TRBD2. Germline loops: CDR1 SQVTM, CDR2 ANQGSEA. The CDR3 spans 15 residues. CDR3 in DNA: TGCAGCGTTGAGGTTAGCGGGAGGGCTTCCTACGAGCGGTACTTC. It encodes CSVEVSGRASYERYF.

In the case of this clonotype: A read error may explain this, as a much larger clone is one base away. The gene calls are TRBV28 and TRBJ1-4; 9 positions match TRBD1. This CDR3 is built from 15 residues. Germline V CDR1 and CDR2: MDHEN, SYDVKM. CDR3 protein: CTSSLWDRAGEKLFF. Written as DNA, the CDR3 is TGTACCAGCAGTTTATGGGACAGGGCAGGTGAAAAACTGTTTTTT.

This clonotype was counted ten times or more. The V and J genes are TRBV5-5 and TRBJ2-3, with TRBD2 identical over 10 bases. CDR3 length: 16 residues. V was pared by 4 bases and J by 4 bases, with 9 bases of the junction left unmatched. The germline V gene encodes CDR1 SGHKS and CDR2 YYEKEE (reference sequence). The DNA for the CDR3 is TGTGCCAGCAGCACCTTCCTAGCGGGAGTTCCAGATACGCAGTATTTT. This translates into CASSTFLAGVPDTQYF.

The sample holds a few counts of this clonotype. V gene TRBV7-2 combines with J gene TRBJ1-5; D not certain. Germline CDR1 reads SGHTA; CDR2 reads FQGNSA. Trimming pared 1 base from V and 0 bases from J, leaving 22 bases between. This CDR3 has 20 amino acids. The CDR3 region is CASSLEPGPKVVYSNQPQHF. The CDR3 DNA follows: TGTGCCAGCAGCTTAGAACCCGGGCCCAAGGTTGTCTATAGCAATCAGCCCCAGCATTTT. Variable domain in full (rest from reference TRBV7-2 and TRBJ1-5): GAGVSQSPSNKVTEKGKDVELRCDPISGHTALYWYRQSLGQGLEFLIYFQGNSAPDKSGLPSDRFSAERTGGSVSTLTIQRTQQEDSAVYLCASSLEPGPKVVYSNQPQHFGDGTRLSIL.

This clonotype was observed a few times. The chain couples TRBV28 to TRBJ2-2, with D uncertain. V shed 3 bases and J shed 0 bases, with 5 bases lying between them. There are 14 residues in the CDR3. CDR1 MDHEN and CDR2 SYDVKM come from the germline V gene. CDR3 in amino acids: CASSFIANTGELFF. In DNA, the CDR3 is TGTGCCAGCAGTTTCATAGCGAACACCGGGGAGCTGTTTTTT.